These 5 T cell receptor beta chains were sequenced from one sample in a study of blood T cell repertoires in COVID-19. TCRdb's table, derived via immunoSEQ multiplex PCR, lists solely in-frame clones and lacks some. The top ten hold about 9.6% of the sample, which has over 85,000 clones, around 80% seen once. Sequencing was carried out using peripheral blood. The receptors originated from a man in his sixties with active or convalescent COVID-19.

The chain recombines TRBV5-4 with TRBJ2-1; 11 bases fit TRBD1. Germline V gene lookup returns CDR1 SGHNT and CDR2 YYREEE (reference sequence). The CDR3 spans 16 residues. V shed 0 bases and J 7 bases; nucleotides not matched to a gene: 6. CDR3 residues: CASSLETGTGGNEQFF. In DNA form, the CDR3 reads TGTGCCAGCAGCTTGGAAACGGGGACAGGGGGTAATGAGCAGTTCTTC.

This clone was observed a handful of times. The chain couples TRBV12-5 to TRBJ2-7, with D perhaps matching TRBD1 (6 bases). The CDR3 extends over 12 amino acids. Germline V gene lookup returns CDR1 LGHNT and CDR2 FRNRAP. Between the trimmed V and J ends, which lost 5 bases and 4 bases, there was a span of 9 bases. In DNA, the CDR3 is TGTGCTAGTGGTCCGGACAGATACGAGCAGTACTTC. It codes for CASGPDRYEQYF.

The CDR3 sequence is CAISADRNQPQHF. The CDR3 DNA reads TGTGCCATCAGTGCGGACAGAAATCAGCCCCAGCATTTT. The gene calls are TRBV10-3 and TRBJ1-5; D is possibly TRBD1 (6 bases). V shed 4 bases and J shed 4 bases, with 8 bases lying between them. The CDR3 covers 13 residues. Germline CDR1 is ENHRY and CDR2 is SYGVKD.

The V gene is TRBV6-2 or TRBV6-3, the J gene TRBJ1-5, with 7 bases lining up with TRBD1. V was pared by 6 bases and J by 3 bases, with 11 bases of the junction left unmatched. This CDR3 is 16 amino acids long. The germline V gene has CDR1 MNHEY and CDR2 SVGEGT. CDR3 nucleotide sequence: TGTGCCAGCAGCCCAGGGGGGGCAGGGCTCAATCAGCCCCAGCATTTT. Protein sequence: CASSPGGAGLNQPQHF.

This chain links TRBV6-6 with TRBJ1-1; D not certain. The V end lost 6 bases, the J end lost 1 base, and 15 bases lay between the germline ends. Germline CDR1 reads MNHNY; CDR2 reads SVGAGI (reference sequence). CDR3 length: 15 amino acids. The CDR3 DNA sequence: TGTGCCAGCAGGACACACGGCGCAGAGAACACTGAAGCTTTCTTT. Translated: CASRTHGAENTEAFF.